This T cell receptor (beta chain) was recorded in a study of T cells in Graves' hyperthyroidism and ophthalmopathy. This clonotype was picked up many times. Antigen unknown. The source material, RNA transcripts, was used to amplify TCR beta CDR3 regions. HTBI primers drove first-round RT-PCR of the TCR CDR3. TCRdb called the multiplex PCR reads again in MiXCR, with one record for every CDR3 protein. The top ten clones hold approximately 32% of a sample with under 250,000 distinct CDR3 sequences, approximately 25% of them seen once. General study findings and limits: The model identified upcoming ophthalmopathy a median around 7.1 months ahead of onset. Within blood appeared most thyroid clonotypes that had expanded above 0.001.

Germline-derived CDR1 and CDR2 are MNHNS and SASEGT. Unmatched junction bases numbered 10, after V lost 6 bases and J lost 5 bases. There are 15 residues in the CDR3. This TCR came from a woman aged 40 to 50 with Graves' ophthalmopathy. The sample consisted of blood. V usage is TRBV6-1 and J usage is TRBJ2-5, with 9 bases identical to TRBD2. This chain's CDR3 is CASRPDSGRSETQYF. The CDR3 nucleotides are TGTGCCAGCAGACCGGATAGCGGGAGATCGGAGACCCAGTACTTC.